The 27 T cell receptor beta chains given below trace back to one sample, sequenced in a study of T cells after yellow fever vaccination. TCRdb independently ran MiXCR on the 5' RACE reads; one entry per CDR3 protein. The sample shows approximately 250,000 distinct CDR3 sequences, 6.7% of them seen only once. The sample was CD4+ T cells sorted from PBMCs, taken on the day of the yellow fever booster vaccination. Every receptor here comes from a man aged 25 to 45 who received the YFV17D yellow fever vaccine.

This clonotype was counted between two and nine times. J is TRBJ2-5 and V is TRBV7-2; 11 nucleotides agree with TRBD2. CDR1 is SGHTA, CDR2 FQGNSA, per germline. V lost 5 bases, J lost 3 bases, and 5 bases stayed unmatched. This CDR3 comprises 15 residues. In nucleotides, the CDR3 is TGTGCCAGCAGCCGGGTACTAGCGGGAGAAGAGACCCAGTACTTC. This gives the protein CASSRVLAGEETQYF.

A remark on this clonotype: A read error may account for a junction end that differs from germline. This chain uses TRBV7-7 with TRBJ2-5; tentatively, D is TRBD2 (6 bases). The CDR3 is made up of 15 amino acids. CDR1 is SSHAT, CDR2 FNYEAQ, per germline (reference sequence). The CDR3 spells CASSLAVRGSETQYF. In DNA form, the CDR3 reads TGTGCTAGCAGCTTAGCTGTCCGGGGGTCCGAGACCCAGTACTTC. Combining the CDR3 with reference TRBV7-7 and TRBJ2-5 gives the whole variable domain GAGVSQSPRYKVTKRGQDVTLRCDPISSHATLYWYQQALGQGPEFLTYFNYEAQPDKSGLPSDRFSAERPEGSISTLTIQRTEQRDSAMYRCASSLAVRGSETQYFGPGTRLLVL.

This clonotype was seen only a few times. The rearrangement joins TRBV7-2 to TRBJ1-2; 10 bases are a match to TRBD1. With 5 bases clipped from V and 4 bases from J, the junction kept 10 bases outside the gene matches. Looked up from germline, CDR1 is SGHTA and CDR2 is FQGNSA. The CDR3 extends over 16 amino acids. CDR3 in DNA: TGTGCCAGCAGCCACCCTTGGGACAGGGGAACCTATGGCTACACCTTC. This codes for CASSHPWDRGTYGYTF. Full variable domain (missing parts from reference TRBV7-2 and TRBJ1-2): GAGVSQSPSNKVTEKGKDVELRCDPISGHTALYWYRQSLGQGLEFLIYFQGNSAPDKSGLPSDRFSAERTGGSVSTLTIQRTQQEDSAVYLCASSHPWDRGTYGYTFGSGTRLTVV.

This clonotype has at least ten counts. CDR3 in amino acids: CASSFREQFF. The CDR3 bases are TGTGCCAGCAGTTTCCGGGAGCAGTTCTTC. The chain employs TRBV28 and TRBJ2-1, with unresolved D. The germline gives CDR1 MDHEN, CDR2 SYDVKM. The CDR3 has 10 amino acids. V was trimmed by 3 bases and J by 10 bases, leaving 4 bases between them. Complete variable domain (other parts from reference TRBV28 and TRBJ2-1): DVKVTQSSRYLVKRTGEKVFLECVQDMDHENMFWYRQDPGLGLRLIYFSYDVKMKEKGDIPEGYSVSREKKERFSLILESASTNQTSMYLCASSFREQFFGPGTRLTVL.

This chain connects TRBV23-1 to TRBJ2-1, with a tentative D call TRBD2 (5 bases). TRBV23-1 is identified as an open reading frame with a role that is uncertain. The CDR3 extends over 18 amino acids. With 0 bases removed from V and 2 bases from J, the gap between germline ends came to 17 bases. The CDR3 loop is CASSQSICVATTYNEQFF. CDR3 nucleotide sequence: TGCGCCAGCAGTCAATCGATTTGTGTAGCGACTACCTACAATGAGCAGTTCTTC.

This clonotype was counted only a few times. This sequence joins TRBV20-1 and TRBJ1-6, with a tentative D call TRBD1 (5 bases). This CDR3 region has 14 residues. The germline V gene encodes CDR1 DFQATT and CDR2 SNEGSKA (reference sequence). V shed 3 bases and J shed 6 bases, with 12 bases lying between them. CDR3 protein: CSASMAGINSPLHF. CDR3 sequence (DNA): TGCAGTGCTAGTATGGCAGGGATTAATTCACCCCTCCACTTT.

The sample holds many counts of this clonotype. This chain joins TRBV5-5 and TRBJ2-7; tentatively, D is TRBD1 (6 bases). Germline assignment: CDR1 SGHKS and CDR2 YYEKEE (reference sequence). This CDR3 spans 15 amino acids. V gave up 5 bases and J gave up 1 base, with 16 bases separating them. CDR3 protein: CASSPLRTDSYEQYF. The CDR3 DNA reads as TGTGCCAGCAGTCCCCTTAGGACAGATTCCTACGAGCAGTACTTC.

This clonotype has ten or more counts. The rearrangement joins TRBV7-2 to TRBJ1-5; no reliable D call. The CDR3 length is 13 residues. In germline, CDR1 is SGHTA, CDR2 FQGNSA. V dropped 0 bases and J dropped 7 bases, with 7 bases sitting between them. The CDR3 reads CASSLAIQQPQHF. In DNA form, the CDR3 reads TGTGCCAGCAGCTTAGCGATTCAACAGCCCCAGCATTTT.

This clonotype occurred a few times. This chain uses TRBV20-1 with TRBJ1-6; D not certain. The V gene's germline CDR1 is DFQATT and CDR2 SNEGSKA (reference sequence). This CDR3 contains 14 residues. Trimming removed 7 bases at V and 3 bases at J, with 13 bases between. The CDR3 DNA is TGCAGTGGCTGGAGGCAAAGCTATAATTCACCCCTCCACTTT. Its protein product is CSGWRQSYNSPLHF.

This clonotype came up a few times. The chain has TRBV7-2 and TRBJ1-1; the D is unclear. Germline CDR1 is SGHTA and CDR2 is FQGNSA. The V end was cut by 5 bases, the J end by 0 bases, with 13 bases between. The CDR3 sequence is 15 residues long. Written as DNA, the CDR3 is TGTGCCAGCAGCCACTTCCCGAGCATGAACACTGAAGCTTTCTTT. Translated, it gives CASSHFPSMNTEAFF. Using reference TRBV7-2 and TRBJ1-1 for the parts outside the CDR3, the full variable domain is GAGVSQSPSNKVTEKGKDVELRCDPISGHTALYWYRQSLGQGLEFLIYFQGNSAPDKSGLPSDRFSAERTGGSVSTLTIQRTQQEDSAVYLCASSHFPSMNTEAFFGQGTRLTVV.

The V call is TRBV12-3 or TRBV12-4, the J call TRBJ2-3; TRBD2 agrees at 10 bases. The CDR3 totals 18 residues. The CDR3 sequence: CTFSSSGGASGRSSRRYF. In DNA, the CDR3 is TGTACCTTCAGTTCTAGCGGAGGGGCTAGCGGGAGATCATCTCGTCGGTATTTT.

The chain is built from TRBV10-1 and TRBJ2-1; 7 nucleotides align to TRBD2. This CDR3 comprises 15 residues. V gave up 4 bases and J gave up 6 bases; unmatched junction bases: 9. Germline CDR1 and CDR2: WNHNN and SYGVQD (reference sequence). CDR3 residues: CASSGGTTLSNEQFF. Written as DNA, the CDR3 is TGCGCCAGCAGTGGTGGGACTACATTGTCCAATGAGCAGTTCTTC.

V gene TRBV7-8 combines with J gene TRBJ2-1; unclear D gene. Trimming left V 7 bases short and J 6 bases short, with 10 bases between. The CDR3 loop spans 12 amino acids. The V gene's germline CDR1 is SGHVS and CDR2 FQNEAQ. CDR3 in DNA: TGTGCCAGCACCAACCCCCCCAATGAGCAGTTCTTC. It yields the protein CASTNPPNEQFF.

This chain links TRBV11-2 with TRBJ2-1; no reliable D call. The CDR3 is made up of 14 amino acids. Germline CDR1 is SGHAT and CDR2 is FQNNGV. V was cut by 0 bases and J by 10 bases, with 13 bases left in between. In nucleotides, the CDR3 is TGTGCCAGCAGCTTAGATCGAAGTGGTGGCGAGCAGTTCTTC. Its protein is CASSLDRSGGEQFF.

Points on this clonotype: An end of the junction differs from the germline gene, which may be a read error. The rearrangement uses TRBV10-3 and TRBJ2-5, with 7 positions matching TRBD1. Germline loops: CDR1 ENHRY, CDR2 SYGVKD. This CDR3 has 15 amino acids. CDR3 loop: CAISEQTGEKENQYF. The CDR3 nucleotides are TGTGCCATCAGTGAGCAAACAGGGGAGAAAGAGAACCAGTACTTC.

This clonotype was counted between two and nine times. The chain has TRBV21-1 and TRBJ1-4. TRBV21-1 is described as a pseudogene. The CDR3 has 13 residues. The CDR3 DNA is TGTGCCAGCAGCAAATGGATGAATGAAAAACTGTTTTTT. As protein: CASSKWMNEKLFF.

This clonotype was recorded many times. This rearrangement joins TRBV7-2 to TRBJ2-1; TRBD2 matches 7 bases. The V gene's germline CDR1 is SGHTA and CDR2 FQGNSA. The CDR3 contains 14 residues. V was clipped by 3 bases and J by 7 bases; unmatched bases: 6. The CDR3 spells CASSFVLAANEQFF. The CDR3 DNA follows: TGTGCCAGCAGCTTTGTCCTAGCGGCAAATGAGCAGTTCTTC. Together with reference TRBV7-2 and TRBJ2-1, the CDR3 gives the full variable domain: GAGVSQSPSNKVTEKGKDVELRCDPISGHTALYWYRQSLGQGLEFLIYFQGNSAPDKSGLPSDRFSAERTGGSVSTLTIQRTQQEDSAVYLCASSFVLAANEQFFGPGTRLTVL.

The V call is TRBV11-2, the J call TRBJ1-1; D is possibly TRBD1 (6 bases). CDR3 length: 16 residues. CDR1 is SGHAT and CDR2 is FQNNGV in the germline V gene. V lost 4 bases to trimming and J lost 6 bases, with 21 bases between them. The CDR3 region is CASSSGMGAMSAEAFF. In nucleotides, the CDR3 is TGTGCCAGCAGCTCCGGTATGGGGGCGATGAGCGCTGAAGCTTTCTTT.

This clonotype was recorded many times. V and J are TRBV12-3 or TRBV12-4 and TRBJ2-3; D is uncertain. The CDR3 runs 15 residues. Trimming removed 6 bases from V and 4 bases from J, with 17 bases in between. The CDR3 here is CASSPTTPGADTQYF. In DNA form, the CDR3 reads TGTGCCAGCAGCCCCACCACCCCCGGCGCAGATACGCAGTATTTT.

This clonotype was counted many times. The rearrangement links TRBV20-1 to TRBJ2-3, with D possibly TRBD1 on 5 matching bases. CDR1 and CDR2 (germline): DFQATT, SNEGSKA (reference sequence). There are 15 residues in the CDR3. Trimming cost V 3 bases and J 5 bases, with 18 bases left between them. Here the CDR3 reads CSASSGAQGLDTQYF. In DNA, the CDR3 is TGCAGTGCTAGTAGTGGGGCCCAGGGATTAGATACGCAGTATTTT.

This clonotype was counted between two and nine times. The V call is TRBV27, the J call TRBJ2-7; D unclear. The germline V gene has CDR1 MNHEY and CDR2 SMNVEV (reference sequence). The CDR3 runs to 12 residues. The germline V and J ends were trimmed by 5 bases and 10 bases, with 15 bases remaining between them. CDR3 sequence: CASSDRPDRQYF. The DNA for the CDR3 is TGTGCCAGCAGTGACCGACCCGACCGACAGTACTTC.

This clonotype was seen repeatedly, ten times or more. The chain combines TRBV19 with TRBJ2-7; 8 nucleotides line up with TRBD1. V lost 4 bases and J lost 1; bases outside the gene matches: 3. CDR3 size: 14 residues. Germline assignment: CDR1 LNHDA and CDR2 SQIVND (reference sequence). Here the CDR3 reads CASSTGTGSYEQYF. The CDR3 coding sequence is TGTGCCAGTAGTACCGGGACAGGATCCTACGAGCAGTACTTC.

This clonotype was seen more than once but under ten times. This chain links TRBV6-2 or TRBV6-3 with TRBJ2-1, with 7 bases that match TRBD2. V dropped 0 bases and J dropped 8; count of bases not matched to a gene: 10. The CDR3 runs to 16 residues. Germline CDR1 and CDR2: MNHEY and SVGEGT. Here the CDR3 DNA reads TGTGCCAGCAGTTACTCTCGGGGCGGGAGCTCGGATGAGCAGTTCTTC. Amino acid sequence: CASSYSRGGSSDEQFF.

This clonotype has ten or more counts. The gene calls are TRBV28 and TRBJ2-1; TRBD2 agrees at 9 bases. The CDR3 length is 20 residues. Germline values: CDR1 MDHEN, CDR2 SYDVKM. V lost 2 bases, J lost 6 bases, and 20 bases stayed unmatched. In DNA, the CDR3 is TGTGCCAGCAGTTTAAGCCCTCGGTTCTACGGGCTAGCGGGAACCAATGAGCAGTTCTTC. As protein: CASSLSPRFYGLAGTNEQFF.

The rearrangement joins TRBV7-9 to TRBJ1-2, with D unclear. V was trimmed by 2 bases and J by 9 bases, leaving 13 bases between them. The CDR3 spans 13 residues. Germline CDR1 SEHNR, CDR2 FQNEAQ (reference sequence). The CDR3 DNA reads TGTGCCAGCAGCTTATCTGAGTCCGGACGCTACACCTTC. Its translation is CASSLSESGRYTF.

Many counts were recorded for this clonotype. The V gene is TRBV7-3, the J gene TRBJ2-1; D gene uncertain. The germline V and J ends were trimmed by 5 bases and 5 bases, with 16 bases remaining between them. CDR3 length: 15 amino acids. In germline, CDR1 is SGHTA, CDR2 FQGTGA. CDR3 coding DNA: TGTGCCAGCAGCCCCCCCAAAGCGCGACACAATGAGCAGTTCTTC. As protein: CASSPPKARHNEQFF.

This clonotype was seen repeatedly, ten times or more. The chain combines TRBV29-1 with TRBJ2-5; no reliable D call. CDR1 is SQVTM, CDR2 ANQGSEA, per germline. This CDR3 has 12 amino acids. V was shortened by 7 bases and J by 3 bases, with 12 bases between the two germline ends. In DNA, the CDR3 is TGCAGCGCCAGAAGGGCGGAAGAGACCCAGTACTTC. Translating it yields CSARRAEETQYF.